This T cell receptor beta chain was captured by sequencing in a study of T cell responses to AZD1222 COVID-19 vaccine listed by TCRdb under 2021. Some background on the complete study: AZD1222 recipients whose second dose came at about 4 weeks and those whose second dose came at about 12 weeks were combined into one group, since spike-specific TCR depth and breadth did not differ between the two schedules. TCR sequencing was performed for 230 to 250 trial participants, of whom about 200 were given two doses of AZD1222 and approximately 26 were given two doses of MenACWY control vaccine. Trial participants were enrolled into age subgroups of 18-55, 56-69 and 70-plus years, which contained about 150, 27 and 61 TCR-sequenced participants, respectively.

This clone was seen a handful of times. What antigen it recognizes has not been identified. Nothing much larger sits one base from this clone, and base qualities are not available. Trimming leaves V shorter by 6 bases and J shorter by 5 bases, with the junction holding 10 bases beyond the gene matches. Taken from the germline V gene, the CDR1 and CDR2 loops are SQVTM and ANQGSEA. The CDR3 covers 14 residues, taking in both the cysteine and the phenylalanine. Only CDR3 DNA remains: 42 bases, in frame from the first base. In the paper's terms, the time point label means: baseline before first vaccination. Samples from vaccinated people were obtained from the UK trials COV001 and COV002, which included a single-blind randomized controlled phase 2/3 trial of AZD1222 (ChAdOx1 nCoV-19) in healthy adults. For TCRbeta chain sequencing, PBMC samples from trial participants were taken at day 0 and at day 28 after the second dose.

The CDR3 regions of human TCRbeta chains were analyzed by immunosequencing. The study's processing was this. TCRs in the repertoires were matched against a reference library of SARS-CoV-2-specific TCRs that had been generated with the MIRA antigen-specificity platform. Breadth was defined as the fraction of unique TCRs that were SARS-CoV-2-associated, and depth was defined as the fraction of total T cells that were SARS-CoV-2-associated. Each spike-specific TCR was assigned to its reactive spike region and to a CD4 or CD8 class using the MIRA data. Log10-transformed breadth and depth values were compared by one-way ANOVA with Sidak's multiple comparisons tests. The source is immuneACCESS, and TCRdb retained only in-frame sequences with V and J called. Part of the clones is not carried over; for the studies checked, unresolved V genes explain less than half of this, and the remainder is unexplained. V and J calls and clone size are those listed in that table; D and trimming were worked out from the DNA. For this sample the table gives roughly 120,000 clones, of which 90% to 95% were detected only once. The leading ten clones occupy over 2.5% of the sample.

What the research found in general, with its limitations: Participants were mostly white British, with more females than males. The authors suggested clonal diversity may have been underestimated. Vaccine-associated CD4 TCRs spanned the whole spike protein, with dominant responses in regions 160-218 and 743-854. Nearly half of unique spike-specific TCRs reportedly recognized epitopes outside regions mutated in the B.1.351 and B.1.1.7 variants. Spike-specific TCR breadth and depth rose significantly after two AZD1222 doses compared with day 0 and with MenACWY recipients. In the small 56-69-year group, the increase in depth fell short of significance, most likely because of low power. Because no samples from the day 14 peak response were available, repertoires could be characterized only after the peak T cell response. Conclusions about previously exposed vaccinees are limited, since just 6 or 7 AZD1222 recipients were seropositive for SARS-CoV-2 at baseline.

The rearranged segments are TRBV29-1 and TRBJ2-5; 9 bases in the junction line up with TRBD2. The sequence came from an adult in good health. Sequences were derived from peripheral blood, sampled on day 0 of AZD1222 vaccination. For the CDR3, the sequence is CSVTHLAGLETQYF. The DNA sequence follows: TGCAGCGTGACTCACCTAGCGGGATTGGAGACCCAGTACTTC.